The 24 T cell receptor beta chains below come from one sample, sequenced in a study of T cells in Graves' hyperthyroidism and ophthalmopathy. From RNA transcripts, TCR beta CDR3 regions were amplified. HTBI primers were the set used in a first-round RT-PCR of the TCR CDR3. TCRdb reprocessed the multiplex PCR reads via MiXCR and lists one record per CDR3 protein. The table shows roughly 380,000 distinct CDR3 sequences, with roughly 14% occurring only once. Sequencing was performed on blood. The origin of the receptors is a woman in her sixties with Graves' hyperthyroidism.

This clonotype appeared many times. The chain is built from TRBV20-1 and TRBJ2-1; D remains ambiguous. The V end was cut by 3 bases, the J end by 1 base, with 13 bases between. Germline lookup yields CDR1 DFQATT and CDR2 SNEGSKA (reference sequence). There are 15 residues in the CDR3. The CDR3 sequence is CSASTGVISYNEQFF. The CDR3 nucleotides are TGCAGTGCTAGTACTGGCGTTATTTCCTACAATGAGCAGTTCTTC.

This clonotype was observed many times. This chain links TRBV11-2 with TRBJ2-5; 16 bases fit TRBD2. V dropped 5 bases and J dropped 5; count of bases not matched to a gene: 14. Germline values: CDR1 SGHAT, CDR2 FQNNGV. The CDR3 runs 19 residues. For the CDR3, the DNA is TGTGCCAGCAGCCTCGGGACTAGCGGGAGGGCCTTTCGGTTGGAGACCCAGTACTTC. It yields the protein CASSLGTSGRAFRLETQYF.

In this sample, this clonotype turned up many times. V and J are TRBV24-1 and TRBJ2-1, with unresolved D. The CDR3 runs to 13 residues. CDR1 KGHDR and CDR2 SFDVKD come from the germline V gene. The V gene lost 3 bases and the J gene lost 3 bases, with 5 bases spanning the gap. CDR3 DNA sequence: TGTGCCACCAGTGATCCCAACTACAATGAGCAGTTCTTC. This translates into CATSDPNYNEQFF.

In its sample, this clonotype was seen many times. This chain joins TRBV6-2 or TRBV6-3 and TRBJ2-3, with D maybe TRBD2 (5 bases). This CDR3 comprises 15 residues. Germline CDR1 is MNHEY and CDR2 is SVGEGT. V lost 5 bases and J lost 4, with 16 bases in between. The CDR3 here is CASSRYTSLADTQYF. CDR3 nucleotides: TGTGCCAGCAGTCGATACACTAGTCTAGCAGATACGCAGTATTTT.

At least ten counts were recorded for this clonotype. The V gene is TRBV6-1, the J gene TRBJ2-1; unclear D gene. The CDR3 covers 15 residues. Germline CDR1 and CDR2: MNHNS and SASEGT. The V end lost 5 bases, the J end lost 5 bases, and 16 bases lay between the germline ends. CDR3 coding DNA: TGTGCCAGCAGTAACCGGGCCGAGACCGACAATGAGCAGTTCTTC. Its translation: CASSNRAETDNEQFF.

This clonotype was seen many times. The gene calls are TRBV7-8 and TRBJ1-1; possibly TRBD1 for D (6 bases). The CDR3 spans 14 residues. V gave up 5 bases and J gave up 5 bases, with 15 bases separating them. Germline lookup yields CDR1 SGHVS and CDR2 FQNEAQ. The CDR3 sequence: CASSLNPGETEAFF. DNA for the CDR3: TGTGCCAGCAGCCTCAATCCAGGGGAAACTGAAGCTTTCTTT.

The chain couples TRBV10-3 to TRBJ2-2; D not resolved. Trimming pared 6 bases from V and 7 bases from J, leaving 15 bases between. The germline CDR1 and CDR2 sequences are ENHRY and SYGVKD. This CDR3 is 14 amino acids long. The CDR3 loop reads CAIRHGESSGELFF. The CDR3, as DNA: TGTGCCATCAGACACGGAGAATCGAGCGGGGAGCTGTTTTTT.

This clonotype came up many times. The rearrangement links TRBV5-1 to TRBJ2-3, with a tentative D call TRBD1 (6 bases). Germline assignment: CDR1 SGHRS and CDR2 YFSETQ. Deletions cut 3 bases from V and 3 bases from J, with 14 bases between. The CDR3 has 15 residues. CDR3 sequence: CASSYSGQRTDTQYF. The CDR3 DNA is TGCGCCAGCAGCTACTCCGGACAGCGGACAGATACGCAGTATTTT.

Ten or more counts support this clonotype. The chain has TRBV3-1 and TRBJ2-7; TRBD2 is a possible D gene (5 bases). Germline V gives CDR1 LGHDT, CDR2 YNNKEL (reference sequence). The CDR3 covers 14 residues. Trimming removed 2 bases from V and 7 bases from J, with 15 bases in between. This chain's CDR3 is CASSQYSESTEQYF. In DNA, the CDR3 is TGTGCCAGCAGCCAATATAGCGAGTCTACGGAGCAGTACTTC.

This clonotype was recorded at least ten times. The chain joins TRBV5-1 to TRBJ1-5; D remains unclear. CDR1 is SGHRS and CDR2 is YFSETQ in the germline V gene. V dropped 0 bases and J dropped 2 bases, with 9 bases sitting between them. This CDR3 region has 15 residues. The chain's CDR3 is CASSLGTVRNQPQHF. In nucleotides, the CDR3 is TGCGCCAGCAGCTTGGGAACAGTCCGCAATCAGCCCCAGCATTTT.

This clonotype was observed many times. The V call is TRBV5-6, the J call TRBJ2-3; 9 bases match TRBD1. Per the germline V gene, CDR1 is SGHDT and CDR2 is YYEEEE. This CDR3 has 17 amino acids. J was trimmed by 2 bases and V by 4 bases; bases with no gene match: 11. CDR3 in DNA: TGTGCCAGCAGCCTACTCCCGGGACAGGGTTACACAGATACGCAGTATTTT. This translates into CASSLLPGQGYTDTQYF.

This clonotype was detected a few times. The chain combines TRBV7-8 with TRBJ1-1; D not resolved. Germline V lookup: CDR1 SGHVS, CDR2 FQNEAQ. This CDR3 spans 11 amino acids. The V and J ends lost 4 bases and 14 bases respectively, with 14 bases between them. The chain's CDR3 is CASSSSPVIFF. DNA for the CDR3: TGTGCCAGCAGCTCGAGCCCGGTGATCTTCTTT.

The CDR3 sequence is CAISESWGGRNTGELFF. The CDR3 nucleotides read TGTGCCATCAGTGAGTCGTGGGGAGGCAGGAACACCGGGGAGCTGTTTTTT. The J gene is TRBJ2-2, the V gene TRBV10-3; weak D call: TRBD2 (6 bases). Trimming removed 0 bases at V and 1 base at J, with 12 bases between. CDR1 and CDR2 (germline): ENHRY, SYGVKD. This CDR3 is built from 17 residues.

This clonotype was seen many times. The chain uses TRBV7-3 and TRBJ2-1; 9 positions match TRBD1. This CDR3 is 15 amino acids long. After removal of 5 bases from V and 3 bases from J, the junction contained 5 bases not matched to a gene. The V gene's germline CDR1 is SGHTA and CDR2 FQGTGA. CDR3 sequence (DNA): TGTGCCAGCAGCGCCGACAGGGGGGACTACAATGAGCAGTTCTTC. It yields the protein CASSADRGDYNEQFF.

The genes are TRBV4-1 and TRBJ1-4, with 8 bases fitting TRBD1. The CDR3 has 15 residues. Germline CDR1 and CDR2: MGHRA and YSYEKL. After removal of 3 bases from V and 6 bases from J, the junction contained 6 bases not matched to a gene. The CDR3 DNA reads TGCGCCAGCAGCCAGCCGGGACAGGCCGATGAAAAACTGTTTTTT. It encodes CASSQPGQADEKLFF.

This clonotype was counted ten times or more. The rearrangement links TRBV5-1 to TRBJ2-5, with TRBD1 as a possible D gene (5 bases). Between the trimmed V and J ends, which lost 0 bases and 5 bases, there was a span of 14 bases. CDR1 is SGHRS, CDR2 YFSETQ, per germline. The CDR3 runs 15 residues. DNA for the CDR3: TGCGCCAGCAGCTTGGAAGGGGCTGGTGGGGAGACCCAGTACTTC. Its protein is CASSLEGAGGETQYF.

This clonotype came up many times. V usage is TRBV6-1 and J usage is TRBJ2-1; perhaps TRBD2 as D (6 bases). Germline V gene sequence: CDR1 MNHNS, CDR2 SASEGT. Trimming shortened V by 6 bases and J by 5 bases, and 26 bases separated the two germline ends. The CDR3 is 18 residues long. The CDR3 DNA follows: TGTGCCAGCAGCCTCACCCCAGGGTTGGGGGGAGATCACAATGAGCAGTTCTTC. This codes for CASSLTPGLGGDHNEQFF.

The V and J genes are TRBV12-3 or TRBV12-4 and TRBJ1-4; a possible D gene is TRBD1 (5 bases). The CDR3 contains 15 residues. Trimming removed 5 bases at V and 5 bases at J, with 15 bases between. CDR3: CASSPTQVLNEKLFF. CDR3 nucleotides: TGTGCCAGCAGTCCCACACAGGTGTTAAATGAAAAACTGTTTTTT.

This clonotype occurred many times. The rearrangement links TRBV11-2 to TRBJ1-3; 8 bases fit TRBD1. With 4 bases clipped from V and 3 bases from J, the junction kept 5 bases outside the gene matches. The CDR3 loop spans 15 amino acids. Germline values: CDR1 SGHAT, CDR2 FQNNGV. The CDR3 coding sequence is TGTGCCAGCAGCTCGGGACAGGCTGATGGAAACACCATATATTTT. Translated, it gives CASSSGQADGNTIYF.

This clonotype was seen many times. The gene calls are TRBV3-1 and TRBJ2-7; tentative D call: TRBD1 (5 bases). The CDR3 is made up of 14 amino acids. Per germline, CDR1 LGHDT and CDR2 YNNKEL (reference sequence). V dropped 6 bases and J dropped 0 bases, with 12 bases sitting between them. The CDR3, as DNA: TGTGCCAGCAGTGACAGACGATACTCCTACGAGCAGTACTTC. Amino acids: CASSDRRYSYEQYF.

The sample holds a few counts of this clonotype. The V call is TRBV6-1, the J call TRBJ2-3, with 9 bases identical to TRBD1. The CDR3 is 13 residues long. From germline, CDR1 is MNHNS and CDR2 SASEGT. Losses at the gene ends were 8 bases for V and 3 bases for J; bases not matched to a gene: 3. CDR3 sequence reads: CASRQGVTDTQYF. For the CDR3, the DNA is TGTGCCAGCCGACAGGGGGTTACAGATACGCAGTATTTT.

This clonotype was recorded many times. The chain employs TRBV10-3 and TRBJ2-3; D is perhaps TRBD2 (6 bases). CDR1 and CDR2 (germline): ENHRY, SYGVKD. CDR3 length equals 15 residues. V shed 7 bases and J shed 0 bases, with 14 bases lying between them. The CDR3 sequence: CAITARGESTDTQYF. In DNA form, the CDR3 reads TGTGCCATCACCGCGCGGGGAGAGAGCACAGATACGCAGTATTTT.

V is TRBV12-5 and J is TRBJ2-2; 8 nucleotides align to TRBD2. The CDR3 is 15 amino acids. V gave up 5 bases and J gave up 7 bases; unmatched junction bases: 9. The germline CDR1 and CDR2 sequences are LGHNT and FRNRAP. The CDR3 DNA reads as TGTGCTAGTGGTCCCCGGGGGGGCAGGTTCGGGGAGCTGTTTTTT. Its translation: CASGPRGGRFGELFF.

This clonotype was found many times. The chain has TRBV20-1 and TRBJ2-2; maybe TRBD1 (5 bases). The V gene lost 1 base and the J gene lost 3 bases, with 12 bases spanning the gap. CDR3 length: 15 residues. Germline lookup yields CDR1 DFQATT and CDR2 SNEGSKA (reference sequence). CDR3 coding DNA: TGCAGTGCTAGAGTAGAAGGGGTATACACCGGGGAGCTGTTTTTT. Amino acids: CSARVEGVYTGELFF.